This T cell receptor beta chain was recorded in a study of shared clonotypes between healthy human individuals (dated by TCRdb to the early 2020s). Concerning the study at large: The cohort included three men and a couple of women between 18 and 49 years of age. Per donor, three plates each were used for CD4 naive and CD4 memory, two for CD8 naive, and one for CD8 memory. The study deeply sequenced blood TCR repertoires of five healthy adults to estimate repertoire size and the extent of clonotype sharing between individuals. To increase sequencing depth and limit assay-specific biases, different laboratories used diverse techniques to prepare libraries and sequence TCR repertoires. Leukapheresis yielded between about 0.9 and 10 billion PBMCs per donor. What the authors observed across the whole study: The genetic and exposure-history diversity represented was limited by the small number of donors. When several donors were compared, the shared fraction of clonotypes was about 5% for naive CD4, about 4% for naive CD8, roughly 2.5% for memory CD4, and 0.4% for memory CD8. Pairwise subsampling led to the expectation that sequencing depth would affect the degree of clonotype sharing among donors. Incomplete sequencing was indicated by rarefaction of sorted-subset datasets, despite the large sequencing depth. Higher generation probabilities were observed for clonotypes shared by all four sorted-subset donors than for non-shared clonotypes. Naive subsets generally had larger estimated clonotype richness than memory subsets did. Sampling was limited to blood, and TCR repertoires in tissue likely differ from TCR repertoires in blood.

TCR CDR3 regions were amplified from genomic DNA by multiplex PCR using the deep immunoSEQ assay. Extracted genomic DNA from each cell subset was distributed evenly across all wells of several immunoSEQ 96-well plates, and each plate was treated as a replicate. For sorted subsets, 150 to 250 ng of genomic DNA, equivalent to roughly 30,000 T cell genomes, went into each replicate PCR. The purified libraries were quantified using a Qubit 3.0 fluorometer, sized with a Bioanalyzer 2100, and then quantified again using the KAPA Library Quantification kit. Every immunoSEQ 96-well plate was sequenced on a dedicated single-read 150-cycle Illumina NextSeq 550 flow cell. Per the authors' processing: Because the immunoSEQ output held only junctional sequences and lacked quality scores, the filtering could not match the filtering applied to full-length reads. Sequences were annotated with PyIR, a Python wrapper for IgBLAST v1.9, using IMGT germline references to assign V/J genes and CDR3. Any read was removed if the V/J assignment was weak (E-value above 1e-6), the CDR3 was missing, or the read contained stop codons, out-of-frame junctions, or ambiguous translated residues. V3J clonotypes were defined as sequences sharing the same inferred V gene, J gene, and CDR3 amino acid sequence. Percentage overlap between repertoires was computed as shared unique clonotypes divided by the size of the smaller repertoire. RTK rarefaction, the Chao1 estimator, and Recon v2.1 estimates of unobserved clonotypes were used to assess repertoire richness. Generation probabilities for all TCRbeta clonotypes obtained by the gDNA method from a handful of donors were computed using OLGA. TCRdb holds this immuneACCESS table with in-frame rearrangements only. Some clones are missing; in checked studies, unresolved V genes explain under half, and the rest has no known cause. D and trimming were read from the DNA, whereas the V and J calls and clone size are those reported in that table. This sample is represented by 1.4 million or so clones; approximately 98.5% of them were singletons. Over 0.3% of the sample lies in the top ten.

Healthy HIV-negative adults with no recently reported acute infections or vaccinations were included as donors. Only Caucasian adults living in Nashville, Tennessee, USA were represented among the donors. CD4+ T cells were enriched through magnetic negative selection, after which naive cells were positively selected on CD45RA and the remaining negative fraction served as the memory subset. Blood was obtained by leukapheresis, after which PBMCs were separated by Ficoll-Histopaque density gradient centrifugation and cryopreserved in liquid nitrogen vapor phase. Analytical flow cytometry was used to check the purity and quantity of every magnetically sorted T cell population. From each sorted fraction, genomic DNA was isolated and quantified by UV absorbance on a Nanodrop 2000c. Taken from the germline V gene, the CDR1 and CDR2 loops are MDHEN and SYDVKM. The CDR3 sequence holds 15 residues, the cysteine and phenylalanine included. The DNA shown is the 45-base CDR3, in frame from base 1. Trimmed from V: 5 bases; trimmed from J: 0 bases; junction bases lacking a gene match: 4.

In this sample, this clone turned up a few times. Its binding antigen is unknown. Per-base quality was not reported, and no clone a single base away is much larger than it. The source is a man younger than 40 in good health. The V gene is TRBV28 and the J gene is TRBJ2-1; 7 bases in between match TRBD2. The sequenced material came from naive CD4+ T cells sorted from blood. The cell subset or site label on this specimen signifies: CD45RA+ positively selected. CDR3 reads: CASSPAGSSYNEQFF. The sequenced DNA is TGTGCCAGCAGTCCAGCGGGGAGCTCCTACAATGAGCAGTTCTTC.